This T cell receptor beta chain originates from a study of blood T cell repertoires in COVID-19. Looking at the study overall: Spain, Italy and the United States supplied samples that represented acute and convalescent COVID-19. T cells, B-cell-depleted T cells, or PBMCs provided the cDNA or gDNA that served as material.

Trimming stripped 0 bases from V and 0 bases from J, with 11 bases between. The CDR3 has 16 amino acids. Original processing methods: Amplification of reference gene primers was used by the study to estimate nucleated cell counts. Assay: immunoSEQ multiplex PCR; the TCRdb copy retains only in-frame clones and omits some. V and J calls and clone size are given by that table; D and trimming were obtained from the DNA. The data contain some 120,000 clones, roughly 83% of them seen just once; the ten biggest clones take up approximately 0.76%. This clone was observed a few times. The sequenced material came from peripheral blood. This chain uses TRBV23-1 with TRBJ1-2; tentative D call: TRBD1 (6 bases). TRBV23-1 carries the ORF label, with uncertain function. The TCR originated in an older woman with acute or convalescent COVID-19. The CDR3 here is CASSQSLRGTNYGYTF. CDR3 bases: TGCGCCAGCAGTCAATCTTTAAGGGGGACTAACTATGGCTACACCTTC.